Sequencing of this TCR beta chain was carried out in a study of CD8+ T cells in alopecia areata. Once RNA had been extracted, it was reverse transcribed into cDNA to act as the sequencing template. Clones were sequenced by immunoSEQ multiplex PCR, and TCRdb holds only the in-frame ones, with some missing. The sample consists of 130,000 to 150,000 clones, around 86% of them appearing once. Specimen: CD8+ T cells sorted from blood, collected at week 0. The source is a human donor with alopecia areata.

This CDR3 reads CASSLDRAASYEQYF. DNA of the CDR3: TGTGCCAGCAGCCTAGACAGGGCGGCGTCCTACGAGCAGTACTTC. J is TRBJ2-7 and V is TRBV5-6, with TRBD1 identical over 7 bases. There are 15 residues in the CDR3. CDR1 and CDR2 (germline): SGHDT, YYEEEE. Losses at the gene ends were 4 bases for V and 1 base for J; bases not matched to a gene: 8.